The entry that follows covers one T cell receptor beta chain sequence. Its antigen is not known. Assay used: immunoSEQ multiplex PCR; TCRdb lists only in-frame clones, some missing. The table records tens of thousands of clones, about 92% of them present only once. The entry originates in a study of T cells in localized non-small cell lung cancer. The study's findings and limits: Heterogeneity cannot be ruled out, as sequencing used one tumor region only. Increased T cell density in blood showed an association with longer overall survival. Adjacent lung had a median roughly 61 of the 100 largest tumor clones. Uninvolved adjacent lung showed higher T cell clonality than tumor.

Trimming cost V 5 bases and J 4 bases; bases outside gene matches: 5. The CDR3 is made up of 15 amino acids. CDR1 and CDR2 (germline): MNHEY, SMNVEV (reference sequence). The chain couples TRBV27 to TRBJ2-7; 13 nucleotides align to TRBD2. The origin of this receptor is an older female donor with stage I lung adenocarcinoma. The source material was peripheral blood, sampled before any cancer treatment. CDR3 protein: CASSRLAGGVYEQYF. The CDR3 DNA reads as TGTGCCAGCAGTAGACTAGCGGGGGGAGTATACGAGCAGTACTTC.